Sequencing of this T cell receptor (beta chain) was carried out in a study of read filtering for tumor transcriptome and immune sequencing. The overall study: Whole-transcriptome libraries were prepared after DNase treatment. IR-seq gave about 3.5 to 10.27 million TCR reads per sample; RNA-seq gave about 80 to 1,400. Study conclusions and caveats: Compared with RNA-seq, IR-seq gave much higher clonotype depth and reliability.

The library was built from 400 to 500 ng RNA with molecular barcoded adaptors for alpha/delta and beta/gamma chains. TCRdb reprocessed the reads via MiXCR and lists one record per CDR3 protein. This sample has more than 35,000 distinct CDR3 sequences, with 12% to 15% found just once. Bone marrow was sampled from every patient at the time of active disease. As for this clonotype: The antigen remains unidentified. Possible read error: a much larger clone is one base away. This CDR3 is missing its conserved last phenylalanine or tryptophan, likely due to a read error.

The CDR3 sequence is 14 residues long. Germline V gene sequence: CDR1 SGHRS, CDR2 YFSETQ. J was trimmed by 3 bases and V by 4 bases; bases with no gene match: 5. This clonotype was obtained from a donor at least 40 years old with multiple myeloma. The chain couples TRBV5-1 to TRBJ1-2; TRBD1 aligns across 8 bases. Sequencing was done on a sample of a population of CD138-negative cells sorted from bone marrow. Written as DNA, the CDR3 is TGCGCCAGCAGCATAGCGGGACAGGACTATGGCTACACCTAC. This translates into CASSIAGQDYGYTY.